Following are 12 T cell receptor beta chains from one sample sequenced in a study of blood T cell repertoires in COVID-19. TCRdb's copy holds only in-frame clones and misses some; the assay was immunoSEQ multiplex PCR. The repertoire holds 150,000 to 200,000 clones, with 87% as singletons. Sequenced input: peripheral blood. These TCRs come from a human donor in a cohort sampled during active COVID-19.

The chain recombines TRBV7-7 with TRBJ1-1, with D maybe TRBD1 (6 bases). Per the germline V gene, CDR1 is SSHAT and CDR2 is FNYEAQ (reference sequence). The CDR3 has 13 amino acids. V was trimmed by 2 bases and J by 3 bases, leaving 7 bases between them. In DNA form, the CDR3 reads TGTGCCAGCAGCTTAAAGGGGGACACTGAAGCTTTCTTT. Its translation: CASSLKGDTEAFF.

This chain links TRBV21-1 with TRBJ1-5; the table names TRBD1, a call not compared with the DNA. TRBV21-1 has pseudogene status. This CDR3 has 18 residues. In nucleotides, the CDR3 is TGTGCCAGCAGCAGGAAGGGCGCGGGACAGGGGGCAGGTCAGCCCCAGCATTTT. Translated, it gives CASSRKGAGQGAGQPQHF.

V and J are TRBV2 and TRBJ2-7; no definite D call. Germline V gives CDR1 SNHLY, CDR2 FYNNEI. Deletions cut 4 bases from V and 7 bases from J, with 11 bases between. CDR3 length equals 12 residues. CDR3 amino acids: CASSVADLEQYF. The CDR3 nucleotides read TGTGCCAGCAGTGTGGCTGATTTAGAGCAGTACTTC.

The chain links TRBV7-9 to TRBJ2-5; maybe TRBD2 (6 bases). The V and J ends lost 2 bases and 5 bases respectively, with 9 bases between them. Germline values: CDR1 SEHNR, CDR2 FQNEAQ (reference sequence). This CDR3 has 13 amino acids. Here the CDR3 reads CASSLLARETQYF. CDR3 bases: TGTGCCAGCAGCTTACTAGCGAGGGAGACCCAGTACTTC.

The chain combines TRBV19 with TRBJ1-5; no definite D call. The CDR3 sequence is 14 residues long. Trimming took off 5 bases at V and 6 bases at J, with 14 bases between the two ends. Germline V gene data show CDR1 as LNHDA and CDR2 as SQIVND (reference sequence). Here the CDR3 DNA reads TGTGCCAGTAGTCAACGGAGCGCCAGTCAGCCCCAGCATTTT. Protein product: CASSQRSASQPQHF. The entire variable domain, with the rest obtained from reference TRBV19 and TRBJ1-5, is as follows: DGGITQSPKYLFRKEGQNVTLSCEQNLNHDAMYWYRQDPGQGLRLIYYSQIVNDFQKGDIAEGYSVSREKKESFPLTVTSAQKNPTAFYLCASSQRSASQPQHFGDGTRLSIL.

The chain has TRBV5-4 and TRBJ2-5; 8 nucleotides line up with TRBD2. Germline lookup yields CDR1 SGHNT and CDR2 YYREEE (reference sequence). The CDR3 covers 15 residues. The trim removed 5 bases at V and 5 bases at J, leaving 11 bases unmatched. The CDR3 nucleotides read TGTGCCAGCAGTAAAAGCGGGGGCCCAGGGGAGACCCAGTACTTC. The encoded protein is CASSKSGGPGETQYF.

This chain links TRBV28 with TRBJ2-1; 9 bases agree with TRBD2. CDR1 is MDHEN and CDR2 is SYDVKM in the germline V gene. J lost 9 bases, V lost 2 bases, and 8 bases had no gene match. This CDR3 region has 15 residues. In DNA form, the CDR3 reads TGTGCCAGCAGTTTAAACAGCGGGAGGCTCAGTGAGCAGTTCTTC. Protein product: CASSLNSGRLSEQFF.

In nucleotides, the CDR3 is TGTGCCAGCAGCGTAGGAGTCGACTCTGGAAACACCATATATTTT. Translating gives CASSVGVDSGNTIYF. The J gene is TRBJ1-3, the V gene TRBV9; no clear D. The CDR3 has 15 residues. In germline, CDR1 is SGDLS, CDR2 YYNGEE. V was pared by 0 bases and J by 0 bases, with 7 bases between. Supplemented by reference TRBV9 and TRBJ1-3, the full variable domain reads DSGVTQTPKHLITATGQRVTLRCSPRSGDLSVYWYQQSLDQGLQFLIQYYNGEERAKGNILERFSAQQFPDLHSELNLSSLELGDSALYFCASSVGVDSGNTIYFGEGSWLTVV.

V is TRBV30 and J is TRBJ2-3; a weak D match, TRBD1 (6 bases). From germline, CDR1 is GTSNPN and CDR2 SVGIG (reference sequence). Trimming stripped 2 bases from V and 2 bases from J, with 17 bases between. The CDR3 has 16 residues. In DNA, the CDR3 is TGTGCCTGGAGTAACGTCAGGGGCAGATACACAGATACGCAGTATTTT. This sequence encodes CAWSNVRGRYTDTQYF.

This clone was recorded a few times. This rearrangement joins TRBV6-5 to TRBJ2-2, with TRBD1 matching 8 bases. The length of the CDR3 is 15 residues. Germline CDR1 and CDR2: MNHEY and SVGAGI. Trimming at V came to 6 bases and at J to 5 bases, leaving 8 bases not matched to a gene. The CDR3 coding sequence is TGTGCCAGCAGCAAGACAGGGGTCGGAACCGGGGAGCTGTTTTTT. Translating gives CASSKTGVGTGELFF.

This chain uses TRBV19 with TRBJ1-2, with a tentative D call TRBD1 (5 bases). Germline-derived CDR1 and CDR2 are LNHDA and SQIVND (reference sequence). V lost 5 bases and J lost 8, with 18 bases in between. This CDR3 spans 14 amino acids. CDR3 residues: CASSHLDTLTGYTF. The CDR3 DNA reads TGTGCCAGTAGTCATTTGGACACCCTAACCGGCTACACCTTC.

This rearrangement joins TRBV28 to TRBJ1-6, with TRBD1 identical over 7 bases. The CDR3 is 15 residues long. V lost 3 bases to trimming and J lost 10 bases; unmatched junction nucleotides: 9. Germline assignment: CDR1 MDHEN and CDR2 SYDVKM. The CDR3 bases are TGTGCCAGCAGTTTGACAGGGAAGGCCCCCTCACCCCTCCACTTT. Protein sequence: CASSLTGKAPSPLHF.